This TCR beta chain was identified during a study of blood T cell repertoires in COVID-19. Study details: In each case, the material was cDNA or gDNA derived from T cells, B-cell-depleted T cells, or PBMCs.

In the authors' workflow: Amplified reference gene primers provided the basis for estimating nucleated cell counts. Clones were read by immunoSEQ multiplex PCR, and TCRdb kept only the in-frame ones, dropping some. V and J calls plus clone size are reproduced from that table; the DNA served to infer D and trimming. The sample has around 97,000 clones; more than 85% are singletons. The CDR3 runs 14 residues. Germline values: CDR1 MNHEY, CDR2 SMNVEV (reference sequence). V lost 3 bases and J lost 5, with 11 bases in between. The sequenced sample was peripheral blood. The receptor was derived from a human donor in a cohort sampled during active COVID-19. The chain links TRBV27 to TRBJ1-5; D remains ambiguous. This chain's CDR3 is CASSLAGAHQPQHF. As DNA, the CDR3 is TGTGCCAGCAGTTTGGCGGGAGCTCATCAGCCCCAGCATTTT.